This T cell receptor beta chain stems from a study of blood T cell repertoires in COVID-19. Study in general: Sources were T cells, B-cell-depleted T cells, or PBMCs; the material itself was cDNA or gDNA.

In assigning cohorts, the study relied on participant-reported clinical history. Authors' processing steps: Amplification with reference gene primers provided the estimates of nucleated cell counts. Data came from immunoSEQ multiplex PCR; TCRdb stores just in-frame clones and leaves some out. For V, J and clone size, that table is used; D and trimming come from the DNA. The table lists about 250,000 clones, roughly 80% of them singletons, with 5% in the top ten. V was pared by 1 base and J by 7 bases, with 14 bases between. Germline CDR1 SGHVS, CDR2 FQNEAQ. The CDR3 sequence is 16 residues long. V gene TRBV7-8 combines with J gene TRBJ1-6, with unresolved D. This clonotype was obtained from a man aged 40-55 years who had been exposed to COVID-19. The source material was PBMCs or T cells enriched from blood (not recorded which). CDR3 coding DNA: TGTGCCAGCAGCTTAGTTGTAGAACCTCAAAATTCACCCCTCCACTTT. It encodes CASSLVVEPQNSPLHF.